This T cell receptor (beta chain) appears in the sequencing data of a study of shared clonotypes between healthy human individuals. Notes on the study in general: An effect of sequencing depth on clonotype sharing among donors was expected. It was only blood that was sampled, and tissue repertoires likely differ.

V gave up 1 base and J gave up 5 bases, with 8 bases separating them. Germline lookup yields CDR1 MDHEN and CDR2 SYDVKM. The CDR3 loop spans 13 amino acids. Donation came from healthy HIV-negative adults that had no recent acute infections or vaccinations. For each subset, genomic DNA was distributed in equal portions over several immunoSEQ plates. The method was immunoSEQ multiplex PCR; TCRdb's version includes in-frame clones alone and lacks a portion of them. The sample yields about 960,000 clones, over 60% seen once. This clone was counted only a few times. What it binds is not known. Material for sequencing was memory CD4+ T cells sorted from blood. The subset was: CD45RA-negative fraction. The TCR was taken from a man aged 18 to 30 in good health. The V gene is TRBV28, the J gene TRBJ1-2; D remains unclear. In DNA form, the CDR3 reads TGTGCCAGCAGTTTATCTAACAGATATGGCTACACCTTC. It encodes CASSLSNRYGYTF.